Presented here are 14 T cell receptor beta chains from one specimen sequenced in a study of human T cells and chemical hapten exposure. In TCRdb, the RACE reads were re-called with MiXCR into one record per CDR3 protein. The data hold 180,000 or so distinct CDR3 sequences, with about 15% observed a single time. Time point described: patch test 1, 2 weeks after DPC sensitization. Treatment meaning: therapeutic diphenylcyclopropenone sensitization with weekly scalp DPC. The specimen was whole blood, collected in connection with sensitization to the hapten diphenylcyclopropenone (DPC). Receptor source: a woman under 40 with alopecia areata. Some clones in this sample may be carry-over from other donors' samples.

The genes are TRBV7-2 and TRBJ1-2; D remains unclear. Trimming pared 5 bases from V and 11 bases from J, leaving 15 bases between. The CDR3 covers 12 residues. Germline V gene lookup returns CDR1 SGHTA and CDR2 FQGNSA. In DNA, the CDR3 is TGTGCCAGCAGCCCTCTTGCCCCCGCGTACACCTTC. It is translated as CASSPLAPAYTF.

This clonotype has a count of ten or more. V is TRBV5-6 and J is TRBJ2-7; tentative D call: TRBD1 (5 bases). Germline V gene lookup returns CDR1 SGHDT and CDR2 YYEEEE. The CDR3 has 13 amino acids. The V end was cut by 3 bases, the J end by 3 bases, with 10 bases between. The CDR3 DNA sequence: TGTGCCAGCAGCTATGACAGTGACTACGAGCAGTACTTC. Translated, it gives CASSYDSDYEQYF.

The DNA for the CDR3 is TGCAGCGCTTCAACAGGGGGCAACTATGGCTACACCTTC. This encodes CSASTGGNYGYTF. The chain is built from TRBV29-1 and TRBJ1-2, with 9 positions matching TRBD1. V trimming: 7 bases; J trimming: 2 bases; junction bases outside the gene matches: 5. The germline V gene has CDR1 SQVTM and CDR2 ANQGSEA. The CDR3 has 13 residues.

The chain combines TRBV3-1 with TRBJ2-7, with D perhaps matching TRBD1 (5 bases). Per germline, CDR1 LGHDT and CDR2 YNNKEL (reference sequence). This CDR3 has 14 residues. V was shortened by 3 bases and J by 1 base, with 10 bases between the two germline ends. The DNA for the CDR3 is TGTGCCAGCAGCCATCCGACAGTTTCCTACGAGCAGTACTTC. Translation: CASSHPTVSYEQYF.

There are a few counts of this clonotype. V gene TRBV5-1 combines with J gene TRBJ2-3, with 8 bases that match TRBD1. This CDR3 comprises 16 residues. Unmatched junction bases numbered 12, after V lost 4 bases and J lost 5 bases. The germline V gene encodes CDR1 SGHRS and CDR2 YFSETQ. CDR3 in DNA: TGCGCCAGCAGCCGCCCCGGACAGGGAGTAGGAGATACGCAGTATTTT. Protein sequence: CASSRPGQGVGDTQYF.

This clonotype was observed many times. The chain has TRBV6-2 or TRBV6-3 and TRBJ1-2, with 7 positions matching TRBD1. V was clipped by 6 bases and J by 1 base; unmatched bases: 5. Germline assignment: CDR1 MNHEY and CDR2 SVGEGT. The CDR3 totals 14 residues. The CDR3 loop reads CASRPGQSNYGYTF. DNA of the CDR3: TGTGCCAGCAGACCGGGACAGAGTAACTATGGCTACACCTTC.

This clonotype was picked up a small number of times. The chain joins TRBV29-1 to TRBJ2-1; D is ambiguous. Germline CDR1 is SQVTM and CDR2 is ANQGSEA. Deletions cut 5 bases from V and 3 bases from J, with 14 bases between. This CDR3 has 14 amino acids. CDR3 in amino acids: CSVRDTAFYNEQFF. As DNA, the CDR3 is TGCAGCGTTAGAGACACCGCTTTCTACAATGAGCAGTTCTTC.

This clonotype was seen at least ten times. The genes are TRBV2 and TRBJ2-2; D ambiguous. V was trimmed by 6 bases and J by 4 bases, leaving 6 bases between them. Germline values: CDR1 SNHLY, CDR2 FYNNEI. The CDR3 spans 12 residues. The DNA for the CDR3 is TGTGCCAGCAGAGGGTCCACCGGGGAGCTGTTTTTT. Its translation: CASRGSTGELFF.

The CDR3 region is CASSAVRGLAGDEQFF. CDR3 nucleotide sequence: TGTGCCAGCAGCGCAGTGCGGGGACTAGCGGGCGATGAGCAGTTCTTC. This rearrangement joins TRBV5-5 to TRBJ2-1; 12 bases map to TRBD2. The CDR3 has 16 residues. Unmatched junction bases numbered 10, after V lost 4 bases and J lost 8 bases. Per germline, CDR1 SGHKS and CDR2 YYEKEE (reference sequence).

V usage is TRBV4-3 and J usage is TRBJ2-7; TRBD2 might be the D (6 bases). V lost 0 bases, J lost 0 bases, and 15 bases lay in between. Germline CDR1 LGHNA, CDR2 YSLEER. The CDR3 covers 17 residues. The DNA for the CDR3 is TGCGCCAGCAGCCAAGATAGCCTAGCGACGAGCTCCTACGAGCAGTACTTC. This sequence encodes CASSQDSLATSSYEQYF.

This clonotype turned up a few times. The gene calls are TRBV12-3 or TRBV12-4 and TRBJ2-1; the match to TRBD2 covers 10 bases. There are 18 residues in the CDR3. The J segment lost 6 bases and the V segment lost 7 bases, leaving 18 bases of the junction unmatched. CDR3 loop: CASTLGLAGAPISNEQFF. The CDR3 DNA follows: TGTGCCAGCACCCTGGGGCTAGCGGGGGCCCCTATTTCCAATGAGCAGTTCTTC.

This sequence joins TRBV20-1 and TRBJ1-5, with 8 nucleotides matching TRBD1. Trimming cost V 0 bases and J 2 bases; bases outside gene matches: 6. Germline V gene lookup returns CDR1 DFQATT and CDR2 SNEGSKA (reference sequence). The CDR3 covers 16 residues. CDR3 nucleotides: TGCAGTGCTAGAGAGACAGGGGTTGCTCGCAATCAGCCCCAGCATTTT. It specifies CSARETGVARNQPQHF.

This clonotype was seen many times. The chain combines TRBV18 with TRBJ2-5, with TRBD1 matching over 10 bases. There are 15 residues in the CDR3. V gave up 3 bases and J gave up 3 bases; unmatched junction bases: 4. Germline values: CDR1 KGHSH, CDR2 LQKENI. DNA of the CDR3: TGTGCCAGCTCACCCGAAGGACAGGGGGAAGAGACCCAGTACTTC. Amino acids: CASSPEGQGEETQYF.

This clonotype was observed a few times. CDR3 amino acids: CASSSLPGQGVGSNQPQHF. The CDR3 region has the DNA TGTGCCAGCAGCAGTCTCCCGGGACAGGGCGTAGGTAGCAATCAGCCCCAGCATTTT. This rearrangement joins TRBV7-3 to TRBJ1-5; TRBD1 matches 9 bases. Per germline, CDR1 SGHTA and CDR2 FQGTGA. The length of the CDR3 is 19 residues. V was clipped by 5 bases and J by 0 bases; unmatched bases: 14.